The rows below give T cell receptor beta chains drawn from one sample of a study of OX40 agonist ivuxolimab in advanced cancers. Here immunoSEQ multiplex PCR was the method, and the copy in TCRdb shows in-frame clones only, minus some. Here the sample spans about 72,000 clones, 80% to 90% being singletons. Here the sequenced sample was CD4+ or CD8+ T cells sorted from blood, taken in a trial of the OX40 agonist ivuxolimab. Receptors were obtained from an adult with an advanced solid tumor such as melanoma, head and neck, liver or kidney cancer. Both conserved end residues are part of each CDR3. D genes are given only for firm matches. Clone size is not always given. Where it is, it says once, few, many or a class for expanded clones.

clone_size: NA; cdr3_length: 19; v_call: TRBV10-3; j_call: TRBJ2-1; d_call: TRBD2; cdr3_nt: TGTGCCATCAGTGCCCAAGGGCTAGCGGGAGGGCCGAAGTACAATGAGCAGTTCTTC; cdr3_aa: CAISAQGLAGGPKYNEQFF
clone_size: NA; cdr3_length: 15; v_call: TRBV5-6; j_call: TRBJ2-2; d_call: TRBD2; cdr3_nt: TGTGCCAGCAGCTCCCTAGCGGCGAACACCGGGGAGCTGTTTTTT; cdr3_aa: CASSSLAANTGELFF
clone_size: NA; cdr3_length: 12; v_call: TRBV5-1; j_call: TRBJ2-1; d_call: NA; cdr3_nt: TGCGCCAGCAGCTTGGGGCACAATGAGCAGTTCTTC; cdr3_aa: CASSLGHNEQFF
clone_size: NA; cdr3_length: 15; v_call: TRBV28; j_call: TRBJ2-5; d_call: TRBD2; cdr3_nt: TGTGCCAGCAGGGATATAGCGGGAGGGAAAGAGACCCAGTACTTC; cdr3_aa: CASRDIAGGKETQYF
clone_size: NA; cdr3_length: 18; v_call: TRBV11-2; j_call: TRBJ2-2; d_call: TRBD2; cdr3_nt: TGTGCCAGCAGCTTAGGGGTAATACTAGCGGGGGTCACCGGGGAGCTGTTTTTT; cdr3_aa: CASSLGVILAGVTGELFF
clone_size: NA; cdr3_length: 15; v_call: TRBV5-5; j_call: TRBJ1-1; d_call: NA; cdr3_nt: TGTGCCAGCAGAAACACCGGGACCGTGAACACTGAAGCTTTCTTT; cdr3_aa: CASRNTGTVNTEAFF
clone_size: once; cdr3_length: 15; v_call: TRBV6-4; j_call: TRBJ2-3; d_call: TRBD1; cdr3_nt: TGTGCCAGCTCACAGGGGGCCGAGGGCACAGATACGCAGTATTTT; cdr3_aa: CASSQGAEGTDTQYF
clone_size: NA; cdr3_length: 15; v_call: TRBV6-5; j_call: TRBJ1-5; d_call: NA; cdr3_nt: TGTGCCAGCAGTTACGCCGGGGGCAGCAATCAGCCCCAGCATTTT; cdr3_aa: CASSYAGGSNQPQHF
clone_size: NA; cdr3_length: 19; v_call: TRBV27; j_call: TRBJ2-3; d_call: TRBD2; cdr3_nt: TGTGCCAGCAGTCCCCCCAAGGGTCAACCTAGCGGGAGAACAGATACGCAGTATTTT; cdr3_aa: CASSPPKGQPSGRTDTQYF
clone_size: NA; cdr3_length: 18; v_call: TRBV11-3; j_call: TRBJ2-7; d_call: TRBD1; cdr3_nt: TGTGCCAGCAGCTTAGGAAGTAGTGGGGGGACAGGGGCCAACGAGCAGTACTTC; cdr3_aa: CASSLGSSGGTGANEQYF
clone_size: NA; cdr3_length: 19; v_call: TRBV4-1; j_call: TRBJ2-3; d_call: NA; cdr3_nt: TGCGCCAGCAGCCAAGCCAACCTGGGGATATCCACTAGCACAGATACGCAGTATTTT; cdr3_aa: CASSQANLGISTSTDTQYF
clone_size: once; cdr3_length: 12; v_call: TRBV19; j_call: TRBJ1-2; d_call: NA; cdr3_nt: TGTGCCAGTAGTATCCGAGAAGGTGGCTACACCTTC; cdr3_aa: CASSIREGGYTF
clone_size: NA; cdr3_length: 14; v_call: TRBV29-1; j_call: TRBJ1-1; d_call: NA; cdr3_nt: TGCAGCGCTGAGAGAGGGGGTGTAGGGACTGAAGCTTTCTTT; cdr3_aa: CSAERGGVGTEAFF
clone_size: NA; cdr3_length: 15; v_call: TRBV9; j_call: TRBJ2-7; d_call: NA; cdr3_nt: TGTGCCAGCAGCCCGACGTTGGCGGCGTCCTACGAGCAGTACTTC; cdr3_aa: CASSPTLAASYEQYF
clone_size: NA; cdr3_length: 15; v_call: TRBV28; j_call: TRBJ1-3; d_call: NA; cdr3_nt: TGTGCCAGCAGTTTAGGGGGGGCAACTGGAAACACCATATATTTT; cdr3_aa: CASSLGGATGNTIYF
clone_size: once; cdr3_length: 14; v_call: TRBV5-1; j_call: TRBJ2-7; d_call: NA; cdr3_nt: TGCGCCAGCAGCTTGGTGGGGGTGGGGTACGAGCAGTACTTC; cdr3_aa: CASSLVGVGYEQYF
clone_size: NA; cdr3_length: 16; v_call: TRBV15; j_call: TRBJ2-7; d_call: NA; cdr3_nt: TGTGCCACCAGCCCCCCGGGGAGCGCCAGCTCCTACGAGCAGTACTTC; cdr3_aa: CATSPPGSASSYEQYF
clone_size: few; cdr3_length: 12; v_call: TRBV2; j_call: TRBJ2-7; d_call: NA; cdr3_nt: TGTGCCAGCACGGGTTTAACCTACGAGCAGTACTTC; cdr3_aa: CASTGLTYEQYF
clone_size: NA; cdr3_length: 14; v_call: TRBV28; j_call: TRBJ2-1; d_call: NA; cdr3_nt: TGTGCCAGCCCCGATCGGACGTCCCACAATGAGCAGTTCTTC; cdr3_aa: CASPDRTSHNEQFF
clone_size: NA; cdr3_length: 16; v_call: TRBV19; j_call: TRBJ2-2; d_call: NA; cdr3_nt: TGTGCCAGTGGGCCCTGGGACCGACTAAAGGGCGGGGAGCTGTTTTTT; cdr3_aa: CASGPWDRLKGGELFF
clone_size: NA; cdr3_length: 16; v_call: TRBV7-9; j_call: TRBJ2-5; d_call: TRBD1; cdr3_nt: TGTGCCAGCAGCCGGGACAGGGGGTTTGGGCAAGAGACCCAGTACTTC; cdr3_aa: CASSRDRGFGQETQYF
clone_size: NA; cdr3_length: 13; v_call: TRBV5-1; j_call: TRBJ2-3; d_call: NA; cdr3_nt: TGCGCCAGCAAACGGACGAGCACAGATACGCAGTATTTT; cdr3_aa: CASKRTSTDTQYF
clone_size: NA; cdr3_length: 15; v_call: TRBV4-1; j_call: TRBJ2-1; d_call: TRBD2; cdr3_nt: TGCGCCAGCAGCCCCTACAGTAGCGGGAGTGGGGAGCAGTTCTTC; cdr3_aa: CASSPYSSGSGEQFF
clone_size: NA; cdr3_length: 14; v_call: TRBV18; j_call: TRBJ1-5; d_call: NA; cdr3_nt: TGTGCCAGCTCACCACGGGGGGAGGGACAGCCCCAGCATTTT; cdr3_aa: CASSPRGEGQPQHF
clone_size: NA; cdr3_length: 14; v_call: TRBV5-1; j_call: TRBJ1-3; d_call: NA; cdr3_nt: TGCGCCAGCAGCTTGGGTGGGGCTGGAAACACCATATATTTT; cdr3_aa: CASSLGGAGNTIYF
clone_size: few; cdr3_length: 13; v_call: TRBV5-4; j_call: TRBJ2-7; d_call: NA; cdr3_nt: TGTGCCAGCAGCTTGGATGGGGTTCACGAGCAGTACTTC; cdr3_aa: CASSLDGVHEQYF
clone_size: NA; cdr3_length: 12; v_call: TRBV6-6; j_call: TRBJ1-5; d_call: NA; cdr3_nt: TGTGCCAGCAGTGTCGTCCCCCAGCCCCAGCATTTT; cdr3_aa: CASSVVPQPQHF
clone_size: NA; cdr3_length: 18; v_call: TRBV5-1; j_call: TRBJ2-4; d_call: TRBD1; cdr3_nt: TGCGCCAGCAGCCTGTTACCCAGTCCTTGGGACAGGGGAAACATTCAGTACTTC; cdr3_aa: CASSLLPSPWDRGNIQYF
clone_size: NA; cdr3_length: 11; v_call: TRBV20-1; j_call: TRBJ1-1; d_call: NA; cdr3_nt: TGCAGGGTTAAAAGGGGCACTGAAGCTTTCTTT; cdr3_aa: CRVKRGTEAFF
clone_size: NA; cdr3_length: 14; v_call: TRBV11-3; j_call: TRBJ2-5; d_call: NA; cdr3_nt: TGTGCCAGCAGCTTCTCAGGGGGGCAAGAGACCCAGTACTTC; cdr3_aa: CASSFSGGQETQYF
clone_size: few; cdr3_length: 17; v_call: TRBV19; j_call: TRBJ1-5; d_call: NA; cdr3_nt: TGTGCCAGTAGTATAGCCGTGAGGCGTTCGAGCAATCAGCCCCAGCATTTT; cdr3_aa: CASSIAVRRSSNQPQHF
clone_size: NA; cdr3_length: 13; v_call: TRBV5-6; j_call: TRBJ1-2; d_call: NA; cdr3_nt: TGTGCCAGCAGCCTGGGGCCGGCCTATGGCTACACCTTC; cdr3_aa: CASSLGPAYGYTF
clone_size: NA; cdr3_length: 14; v_call: TRBV5-5; j_call: TRBJ2-3; d_call: NA; cdr3_nt: TGTGCCAGCAGCTTCAGCGGCTCCACAGATACGCAGTATTTT; cdr3_aa: CASSFSGSTDTQYF
clone_size: NA; cdr3_length: 16; v_call: TRBV7-3; j_call: TRBJ2-2; d_call: NA; cdr3_nt: TGTGCCAGCAGCTCACAGGACCGCGCGAACACCGGGGAGCTGTTTTTT; cdr3_aa: CASSSQDRANTGELFF
clone_size: NA; cdr3_length: 14; v_call: TRBV5-1; j_call: TRBJ2-3; d_call: NA; cdr3_nt: TGCGCCAGCAGTCACGGTGGGATCACAGATACGCAGTATTTT; cdr3_aa: CASSHGGITDTQYF
clone_size: NA; cdr3_length: 14; v_call: TRBV10-3; j_call: TRBJ2-1; d_call: NA; cdr3_nt: TGTGCCATCGGGTACACGAGCTCCTACAATGAGCAGTTCTTC; cdr3_aa: CAIGYTSSYNEQFF
clone_size: NA; cdr3_length: 15; v_call: TRBV11-2; j_call: TRBJ2-1; d_call: TRBD2; cdr3_nt: TGTGCCAGCAGGTTAGCGGGAGTTGGCTACAATGAGCAGTTCTTC; cdr3_aa: CASRLAGVGYNEQFF
clone_size: NA; cdr3_length: 15; v_call: TRBV5-1; j_call: TRBJ2-7; d_call: TRBD1; cdr3_nt: TGCGCCAGCAGCTCTGACAGGGGTGATACCTACGAGCAGTACTTC; cdr3_aa: CASSSDRGDTYEQYF
clone_size: NA; cdr3_length: 21; v_call: TRBV21-1; j_call: TRBJ1-5; d_call: NA; cdr3_nt: TGTGCCAGCAGCAAAGTTCTGAGATCCCCGACAGGGACATATAGCAATCAGCCCCAGCATTTT; cdr3_aa: CASSKVLRSPTGTYSNQPQHF
clone_size: NA; cdr3_length: 12; v_call: TRBV6-5; j_call: TRBJ1-2; d_call: NA; cdr3_nt: TGTGCCAGCCGGGGTCCGGGCTATGGCTACACCTTC; cdr3_aa: CASRGPGYGYTF
clone_size: once; cdr3_length: 15; v_call: TRBV4-2; j_call: TRBJ1-2; d_call: TRBD1; cdr3_nt: TGTGCCAGCAGCCAAGGTCAGGGGGCCTGGTATGGCTACACCTTC; cdr3_aa: CASSQGQGAWYGYTF
clone_size: once; cdr3_length: 15; v_call: TRBV2; j_call: TRBJ1-6; d_call: NA; cdr3_nt: TGTGCCAGCAGTGAGAGGGCCCCCTATAATTCACCCCTCCACTTT; cdr3_aa: CASSERAPYNSPLHF
clone_size: NA; cdr3_length: 14; v_call: TRBV5-1; j_call: TRBJ2-1; d_call: NA; cdr3_nt: TGCGCCAGCAGCTATATCGGGTACTACAATGAGCAGTTCTTC; cdr3_aa: CASSYIGYYNEQFF
clone_size: NA; cdr3_length: 14; v_call: TRBV19; j_call: TRBJ2-1; d_call: NA; cdr3_nt: TGTGCCAGTTCCCTATATGGAGTCTGGAATGAGCAGTTCTTC; cdr3_aa: CASSLYGVWNEQFF
clone_size: NA; cdr3_length: 14; v_call: TRBV5-1; j_call: TRBJ2-7; d_call: TRBD1; cdr3_nt: TGCGCCAGCGGCCGGACAGGGACGCTCAACGAGCAGTACTTC; cdr3_aa: CASGRTGTLNEQYF
clone_size: NA; cdr3_length: 16; v_call: TRBV7-2; j_call: TRBJ2-1; d_call: TRBD1; cdr3_nt: TGTGCCAGCAGCCCGCCGACAGGGCTCACGGGCAATGAGCAGTTCTTC; cdr3_aa: CASSPPTGLTGNEQFF
clone_size: once; cdr3_length: 13; v_call: TRBV5-1; j_call: TRBJ1-3; d_call: NA; cdr3_nt: TGCGCCAGCAGCTTCGGGGGTGGAAACACCATATATTTT; cdr3_aa: CASSFGGGNTIYF
clone_size: NA; cdr3_length: 14; v_call: TRBV5-1; j_call: TRBJ2-3; d_call: NA; cdr3_nt: TGCGCCAGCAGCCAAAGACAGTTAACAGATACGCAGTATTTT; cdr3_aa: CASSQRQLTDTQYF
clone_size: NA; cdr3_length: 14; v_call: TRBV7-3; j_call: TRBJ1-1; d_call: TRBD1; cdr3_nt: TGTGCCAGCAGCTTGGGACAGGGGAACACTGAAGCTTTCTTT; cdr3_aa: CASSLGQGNTEAFF